This T cell receptor (beta chain) derives from a study of blood T cell repertoires in COVID-19. Turning to the study itself: Some COVID-19 samples were acute and others convalescent; all came from the United States, Italy and Spain. Sources were T cells, B-cell-depleted T cells, or PBMCs; the material itself was cDNA or gDNA.

Source study methods: Estimates of nucleated cell counts were drawn from the amplification of reference gene primers. Generated by immunoSEQ multiplex PCR, the TCRdb table keeps only in-frame clones and is missing some. D and trimming were read from the DNA, whereas the V and J calls and clone size are those reported in that table. The table has 250,000 to 350,000 clones, around 92% seen once. The CDR3 totals 13 residues. CDR1 is SNHLY and CDR2 is FYNNEI in the germline V gene. Trimming removed 6 bases from V and 7 bases from J; junction bases left unmatched: 6. The chain carries TRBV2 and TRBJ1-2; TRBD1 matches 9 bases. The TCR was taken from a man younger than 35 who had recovered from COVID-19. Sequencing was done on a sample of peripheral blood. Here the CDR3 DNA reads TGTGCCAGCAGCGACACAGGGGGCACTGGCTACACCTTC. It is translated as CASSDTGGTGYTF.